This TCR beta chain emerged from a study of PD-1 blockade in classical Hodgkin lymphoma. The study, taken as a whole, reports: Diversity in CD4+ TCRs, unlike that measured in CD8+ TCRs, had risen significantly by C4D1.

A remark on this clone: Its specificity is not known.

Relapse was seen in all patients after autologous stem cell transplantation, and brentuximab vedotin exposure was variable. Complete response, partial response or progressive disease made up the best responses. Per germline, CDR1 SQVTM and CDR2 ANQGSEA. The CDR3 consists of 12 residues. The V end lost 7 bases, the J end lost 4 bases, and 13 bases lay between the germline ends. Sequencing used immunoSEQ multiplex PCR; TCRdb keeps in-frame clones, though not all of them. The table includes about 14,000 clones, about 80% detected once. This TCR came from a human donor with classical Hodgkin lymphoma. This chain joins TRBV29-1 and TRBJ1-2; D remains unclear. This specimen consisted of peripheral blood mononuclear cells (PBMCs), obtained at baseline. In DNA, the CDR3 is TGCAGCGCCAAACAGTCTGGCTATGGCTACACCTTC. It specifies CSAKQSGYGYTF.